Sequencing of this T cell receptor beta chain was carried out in a study of CD8+CD57+ T cells in acquired aplastic anemia. The overall study: The average read count for CD4+ cells in healthy donors was 9 million to 14 million.

TCR beta VDJ and CDR3 profiling used genomic DNA as template. MiXCR, run by TCRdb on the reads, gives a single entry per CDR3 protein. Of hundreds of thousands of distinct CDR3 sequences in the sample, roughly 68% were seen once. In its sample, this clonotype was seen many times. Its antigen remains unknown. Overall study results and limits: Statistical testing detected no significant gap in CD8+ Simpson's diversity between patients and controls.

The CDR3 is 15 amino acids. V dropped 6 bases and J dropped 5; count of bases not matched to a gene: 11. This receptor was identified in a human donor in good health, serving as a control. V is TRBV12-3 or TRBV12-4 and J is TRBJ2-7, with 9 bases that match TRBD1. The material sequenced was sorted CD4+, CD8+, or CD8+CD57+ T cells (not recorded which) from PBMCs. The CDR3 is CASSSRDREGNEQYF. For the CDR3, the DNA is TGTGCCAGCAGCTCCCGGGACAGGGAGGGGAACGAGCAGTACTTC.